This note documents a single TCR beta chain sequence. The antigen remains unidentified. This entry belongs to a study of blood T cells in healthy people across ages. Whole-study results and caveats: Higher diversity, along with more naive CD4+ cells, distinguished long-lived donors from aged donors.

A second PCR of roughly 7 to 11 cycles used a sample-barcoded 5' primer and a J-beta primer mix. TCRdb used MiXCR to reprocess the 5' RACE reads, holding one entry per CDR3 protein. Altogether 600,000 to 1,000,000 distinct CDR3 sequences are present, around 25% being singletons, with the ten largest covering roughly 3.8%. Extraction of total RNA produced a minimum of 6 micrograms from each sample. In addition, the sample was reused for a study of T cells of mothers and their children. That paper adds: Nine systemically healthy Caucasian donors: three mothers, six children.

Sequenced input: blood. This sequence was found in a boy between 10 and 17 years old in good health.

The CDR3 is CASSFSRGRGETQYF. CDR3 sequence (DNA): TGTGCCAGCAGCTTTAGTCGCGGGAGGGGAGAGACCCAGTACTTC. The chain is built from TRBV7-9 and TRBJ2-5, with TRBD2 matching over 9 bases. The CDR3 totals 15 residues. V shed 3 bases and J 4 bases; nucleotides not matched to a gene: 6. From germline, CDR1 is SEHNR and CDR2 FQNEAQ (reference sequence).